Given below is one T cell receptor (beta chain) in context. The CDR3 covers 16 residues. The V and J ends lost 6 bases and 7 bases respectively, with 24 bases between them. Germline-derived CDR1 and CDR2 are SQVTM and ANQGSEA. The sample belongs to a study of blood T cell repertoires in COVID-19. Sequencing used immunoSEQ multiplex PCR; TCRdb keeps in-frame clones, though not all of them. This table has 100,000 or so clones, 70% to 90% appearing once. This clonotype was sampled from a man between 50 and 59 years old with active COVID-19. The chain employs TRBV29-1 and TRBJ2-2; tentative D call: TRBD1 (5 bases). The sequencing sample was made of peripheral blood. CDR3 coding DNA: TGCAGCGTCGGAAAACAGGTAATTGGTTCCCACGGGGAGCTGTTTTTT. The encoded protein is CSVGKQVIGSHGELFF.